This TCR beta chain was identified in a study of CD8 T cells in Susac syndrome. Study in general: Among the Susac syndrome patients who underwent sequencing, about 6 had clinically active disease, while under 10 of them were in remission.

Random hexamers were used to reverse transcribe about 0.5 to 1 ug of RNA. With immunoSEQ multiplex PCR, TCR beta CDR3 was amplified across 54 Vbeta and 13 Jbeta. TCRdb re-analysed the immunoSEQ multiplex PCR reads in MiXCR, keeping a single row per CDR3 protein. The data contain roughly 190,000 distinct CDR3 sequences, roughly nine tenths of them singletons. The CDR3 is 16 amino acids. Germline V gives CDR1 SGHNT, CDR2 YYREEE (reference sequence). V was trimmed by 1 base and J by 2 bases, leaving 14 bases between them. In Susac syndrome patients, recently defined diagnostic criteria for definite or probable disease were met.

This receptor was identified in a human donor with Susac syndrome. Sequencing was done on a sample of CD4+ T cells from PBMCs. The chain couples TRBV5-4 to TRBJ2-3; D gene uncertain. The CDR3 sequence is CASSLHQPIYTDTQYF. CDR3 sequence (DNA): TGTGCCAGCAGCTTGCACCAACCCATATACACAGATACGCAGTATTTT.